Listed below are T cell receptor beta chains from one sample, sequenced in a study of blood T cell repertoires in COVID-19. Sequencing used immunoSEQ multiplex PCR; TCRdb keeps in-frame clones, though not all of them. The data show fewer than 250,000 clones, with around nine tenths seen just once and about 1.6% held by the top ten. The material sequenced was peripheral blood. These receptor sequences come from a woman aged 55-70 years who had recovered from COVID-19. Both conserved end residues are part of each CDR3. A D gene is named only where the DNA matches it firmly. Clone size is not always given. Where it is, it says once, few, many or a class for expanded clones.

j_call: TRBJ2-5
v_call: TRBV7-3
d_call: -
cdr3_length: 14
clone_size: few
cdr3_nt: TGTGCCAGCAGCCCGGACAGAAATAAAGAGACCCAGTACTTC
cdr3_aa: CASSPDRNKETQYF

j_call: TRBJ2-3
v_call: TRBV6-4
d_call: -
cdr3_length: 14
clone_size: -
cdr3_nt: TGTGCCAGCAAGGAGAGTATGGTGTCAGATACGCAGTATTTT
cdr3_aa: CASKESMVSDTQYF

j_call: TRBJ2-5
v_call: TRBV5-4
d_call: -
cdr3_length: 14
clone_size: -
cdr3_nt: TGTGCCAGCAGCTCTGGAGGGCGACAAGAGACCCAGTACTTC
cdr3_aa: CASSSGGRQETQYF

j_call: TRBJ1-5
v_call: TRBV19
d_call: TRBD1
cdr3_length: 16
clone_size: -
cdr3_nt: TGTGCCAGTAGTCCGGCAGGGGGTTATAGCAATCAGCCCCAGCATTTT
cdr3_aa: CASSPAGGYSNQPQHF

j_call: TRBJ2-1
v_call: TRBV29-1
d_call: TRBD2
cdr3_length: 14
clone_size: -
cdr3_nt: TGCAGCGGGGCCACGGGGCGGGAGTACAATGAGCAGTTCTTC
cdr3_aa: CSGATGREYNEQFF

j_call: TRBJ2-5
v_call: TRBV6-6
d_call: -
cdr3_length: 12
clone_size: -
cdr3_nt: TGTGCCAGCAGTTACGTGAGGGAGACCCAGTACTTC
cdr3_aa: CASSYVRETQYF

j_call: TRBJ2-7
v_call: TRBV9
d_call: -
cdr3_length: 14
clone_size: -
cdr3_nt: TGTGCCAGCAGCGCCCGACACGGCTCCTACGAGCAGTACTTC
cdr3_aa: CASSARHGSYEQYF

j_call: TRBJ2-3
v_call: TRBV19
d_call: -
cdr3_length: 16
clone_size: -
cdr3_nt: TGTGCCAGTAGCCAGACCCCGACAGCTAGCACAGATACGCAGTATTTT
cdr3_aa: CASSQTPTASTDTQYF

j_call: TRBJ2-1
v_call: TRBV2
d_call: TRBD2
cdr3_length: 18
clone_size: -
cdr3_nt: TGTGCCAGCAGGACTAGCGGCGACCTTAAAGGATCCTACAATGAGCAGTTCTTC
cdr3_aa: CASRTSGDLKGSYNEQFF

j_call: TRBJ1-2
v_call: TRBV11-1
d_call: TRBD1
cdr3_length: 13
clone_size: -
cdr3_nt: TGTGCCAGCAGCCGGGACAGGGAAGGTGGCTACACCTTC
cdr3_aa: CASSRDREGGYTF

j_call: TRBJ2-1
v_call: TRBV24-1
d_call: TRBD2
cdr3_length: 16
clone_size: -
cdr3_nt: TGTGCCACCAGTGATCGTAGCCAGCGGGGGGACAATGAGCAGTTCTTC
cdr3_aa: CATSDRSQRGDNEQFF

j_call: TRBJ2-6
v_call: TRBV4-1
d_call: -
cdr3_length: 16
clone_size: -
cdr3_nt: TGCGCCAGCAGCCAACAATACAATTCTGGGGCCAACGTCCTGACTTTC
cdr3_aa: CASSQQYNSGANVLTF

j_call: TRBJ1-4
v_call: TRBV2
d_call: -
cdr3_length: 16
clone_size: -
cdr3_nt: TGTGCCAGCAGTCAATCGATTGGGGCGTCAAATGAAAAACTGTTTTTT
cdr3_aa: CASSQSIGASNEKLFF

j_call: TRBJ2-3
v_call: TRBV6-2/TRBV6-3
d_call: TRBD2
cdr3_length: 16
clone_size: few
cdr3_nt: TGTGCCAGCAGCTCTACGGAGCCTAGCGGCCATGGTACGCAGTATTTT
cdr3_aa: CASSSTEPSGHGTQYF

j_call: TRBJ2-7
v_call: TRBV11-3
d_call: -
cdr3_length: 12
clone_size: once
cdr3_nt: TGTGCCAGCAGCTTAGCGTCGGGCGAGCAGTACTTC
cdr3_aa: CASSLASGEQYF

j_call: TRBJ2-7
v_call: TRBV6-5
d_call: TRBD1
cdr3_length: 14
clone_size: once
cdr3_nt: TGTGCCAGCAGTTACCGGGACAGGGGGCCCGAGCAGTACTTC
cdr3_aa: CASSYRDRGPEQYF

j_call: TRBJ1-1
v_call: TRBV28
d_call: -
cdr3_length: 12
clone_size: -
cdr3_nt: TGTGCCAGCAGTTTAGCGGACACTGAAGCTTTCTTT
cdr3_aa: CASSLADTEAFF

j_call: TRBJ1-6
v_call: TRBV6-2/TRBV6-3
d_call: -
cdr3_length: 14
clone_size: -
cdr3_nt: TGTGCCAGCAGTAGTACAGGGCAGAATTCACCCCTCCACTTT
cdr3_aa: CASSSTGQNSPLHF

j_call: TRBJ2-2
v_call: TRBV2
d_call: TRBD2
cdr3_length: 15
clone_size: -
cdr3_nt: TGTGCCAGCCTAGCGGGGGGCCTGAACACCGGGGAGCTGTTTTTT
cdr3_aa: CASLAGGLNTGELFF

j_call: TRBJ1-2
v_call: TRBV28
d_call: TRBD1
cdr3_length: 16
clone_size: -
cdr3_nt: TGTGCCAGCAGTTTCTATAGCGGACAGGGAAACTATGGCTACACCTTC
cdr3_aa: CASSFYSGQGNYGYTF

j_call: TRBJ1-1
v_call: TRBV6-6
d_call: -
cdr3_length: 16
clone_size: -
cdr3_nt: TGTGCCAGCAGTTACAGTCAGGTTCTCATGAACACTGAAGCTTTCTTT
cdr3_aa: CASSYSQVLMNTEAFF

j_call: TRBJ2-4
v_call: TRBV1
d_call: -
cdr3_length: 13
clone_size: once
cdr3_nt: TGCACCAGCAGCCAAGAGAAGGGGGCGCGAGGGGAATTC
cdr3_aa: CTSSQEKGARGEF

j_call: TRBJ1-5
v_call: TRBV7-2
d_call: -
cdr3_length: 14
clone_size: once
cdr3_nt: TGTGCCAGCAGCTTAGTTCAGAACAATCAGCCCCAGCATTTT
cdr3_aa: CASSLVQNNQPQHF

j_call: TRBJ2-3
v_call: TRBV5-1
d_call: TRBD1
cdr3_length: 16
clone_size: few
cdr3_nt: TGCGCCAGCAGCCTCCGGACAGGGGGTAGGACAGATACGCAGTATTTT
cdr3_aa: CASSLRTGGRTDTQYF

j_call: TRBJ2-5
v_call: TRBV7-2
d_call: TRBD2
cdr3_length: 15
clone_size: -
cdr3_nt: TGTGCCAGCAGCTTAGTTAGCGGGGGCCAAGAGACCCAGTACTTC
cdr3_aa: CASSLVSGGQETQYF

j_call: TRBJ1-1
v_call: TRBV18
d_call: TRBD1
cdr3_length: 16
clone_size: -
cdr3_nt: TGTGCCAGCTCACCATGGGCAGGGGGAATGAACACTGAAGCTTTCTTT
cdr3_aa: CASSPWAGGMNTEAFF

j_call: TRBJ1-2
v_call: TRBV6-6
d_call: -
cdr3_length: 11
clone_size: -
cdr3_nt: TGTGCCAGCACGGCAGGCGAAGGCTACACCTTC
cdr3_aa: CASTAGEGYTF

j_call: TRBJ1-2
v_call: TRBV5-1
d_call: -
cdr3_length: 16
clone_size: -
cdr3_nt: TGCGCCAGCAGCTTAAACCACAGGGACTACATCTATGGCTACACCTTC
cdr3_aa: CASSLNHRDYIYGYTF

j_call: TRBJ2-2
v_call: TRBV5-1
d_call: -
cdr3_length: 15
clone_size: -
cdr3_nt: TGCGCCAGCAGCCCCGGGGTGCCGAACACCGGGGAGCTGTTTTTT
cdr3_aa: CASSPGVPNTGELFF

j_call: TRBJ1-3
v_call: TRBV9
d_call: -
cdr3_length: 18
clone_size: -
cdr3_nt: TGTGCCAGCAGCCCGATCCCGAGGGGGACCTTCTCTGGAAACACCATATATTTT
cdr3_aa: CASSPIPRGTFSGNTIYF

j_call: TRBJ2-7
v_call: TRBV2
d_call: TRBD2
cdr3_length: 15
clone_size: -
cdr3_nt: TGTGCCAGCAGTGTGGGACTAGCGGGGAGCTACGAGCAGTACTTC
cdr3_aa: CASSVGLAGSYEQYF

j_call: TRBJ2-1
v_call: TRBV4-2
d_call: -
cdr3_length: 17
clone_size: -
cdr3_nt: TGTGCCAGCAGCCAAGATCCTGGTCGGAGCTCCTACAATGAGCAGTTCTTC
cdr3_aa: CASSQDPGRSSYNEQFF

j_call: TRBJ2-1
v_call: TRBV6-5
d_call: TRBD2
cdr3_length: 15
clone_size: -
cdr3_nt: TGTGCCAGCAGAAGCCGACTAGCGGGGGACAATGAGCAGTTCTTC
cdr3_aa: CASRSRLAGDNEQFF

j_call: TRBJ2-7
v_call: TRBV2
d_call: -
cdr3_length: 16
clone_size: -
cdr3_nt: TGTGCCAGCAGTGAAACCCACAGTCTACCCTCCTACGAGCAGTACTTC
cdr3_aa: CASSETHSLPSYEQYF

j_call: TRBJ2-3
v_call: TRBV19
d_call: TRBD1
cdr3_length: 16
clone_size: -
cdr3_nt: TGTGCCAGTAGCCGCCCCGGGACAGGGGGCCCAGATACGCAGTATTTT
cdr3_aa: CASSRPGTGGPDTQYF

j_call: TRBJ2-5
v_call: TRBV9
d_call: TRBD1
cdr3_length: 15
clone_size: once
cdr3_nt: TGTGCCAGCAGCAAGCTCGGGACAGAAGGGGAGACCCAGTACTTC
cdr3_aa: CASSKLGTEGETQYF

j_call: TRBJ1-2
v_call: TRBV4-3
d_call: -
cdr3_length: 16
clone_size: -
cdr3_nt: TGCGCCAGCAGCCAAGGGGTTACAGGGTGGGACTATGGCTACACCTTC
cdr3_aa: CASSQGVTGWDYGYTF

j_call: TRBJ2-3
v_call: TRBV7-3
d_call: TRBD2
cdr3_length: 17
clone_size: -
cdr3_nt: TGTGCCAGCACCCGGACTAGCGGGGGGCCCAATACAGATACGCAGTATTTT
cdr3_aa: CASTRTSGGPNTDTQYF

j_call: TRBJ2-7
v_call: TRBV28
d_call: -
cdr3_length: 11
clone_size: -
cdr3_nt: TGTGCCAGCAGGGAGGAATACGAGCAGTACTTC
cdr3_aa: CASREEYEQYF

j_call: TRBJ2-7
v_call: TRBV27
d_call: -
cdr3_length: 14
clone_size: -
cdr3_nt: TGTGCCAGCAGTTTCTCCGGGAACGCCTACGAGCAGTACTTC
cdr3_aa: CASSFSGNAYEQYF

j_call: TRBJ1-1
v_call: TRBV5-4
d_call: -
cdr3_length: 14
clone_size: -
cdr3_nt: TGTGCCAGCAGCTTGGGACAGATCGGCACTGAAGCTTTCTTT
cdr3_aa: CASSLGQIGTEAFF

j_call: TRBJ2-3
v_call: TRBV7-2
d_call: TRBD2
cdr3_length: 16
clone_size: -
cdr3_nt: TGTGCCAGCAGCTTAGCTAGCGGGGGGTATACAGATACGCAGTATTTT
cdr3_aa: CASSLASGGYTDTQYF

j_call: TRBJ1-2
v_call: TRBV9
d_call: -
cdr3_length: 12
clone_size: once
cdr3_nt: TGTGCCAGCAGCGTAGGGGTGGCAGGTCCCCGCTTC
cdr3_aa: CASSVGVAGPRF

j_call: TRBJ1-5
v_call: TRBV7-8
d_call: -
cdr3_length: 13
clone_size: -
cdr3_nt: TGTGCCAGCAGCTTGAGGGATTGGCAGCCCCAGCATTTT
cdr3_aa: CASSLRDWQPQHF

j_call: TRBJ1-6
v_call: TRBV18
d_call: TRBD1
cdr3_length: 15
clone_size: -
cdr3_nt: TGTGCCAGCTCAACCGGGACAGGGGTGGTTTCACCCCTCCACTTT
cdr3_aa: CASSTGTGVVSPLHF

j_call: TRBJ1-1
v_call: TRBV27
d_call: -
cdr3_length: 13
clone_size: -
cdr3_nt: TGTGCCAGCAGTTTGGGGGGGAACACTGAAGCTTTCTTT
cdr3_aa: CASSLGGNTEAFF

j_call: TRBJ2-1
v_call: TRBV28
d_call: TRBD2
cdr3_length: 15
clone_size: once
cdr3_nt: TGTGCCAGCAGACGTAGCGGGGGAGCCTACAATGAGCAGTTCTTC
cdr3_aa: CASRRSGGAYNEQFF

j_call: TRBJ1-4
v_call: TRBV7-2
d_call: -
cdr3_length: 15
clone_size: -
cdr3_nt: TGTGCCAGCAGCTATAAGGGGGCAACTAATGAAAAACTGTTTTTT
cdr3_aa: CASSYKGATNEKLFF

j_call: TRBJ2-7
v_call: TRBV6-1
d_call: TRBD1
cdr3_length: 15
clone_size: -
cdr3_nt: TGTGCCAGCAGTGAAAGGGGGACAGGGTCCTACGAGCAGTACTTC
cdr3_aa: CASSERGTGSYEQYF

j_call: TRBJ1-2
v_call: TRBV20-1
d_call: -
cdr3_length: 11
clone_size: -
cdr3_nt: TGCAGTGCTAGGGATCGGGTTGGCTACACCTTC
cdr3_aa: CSARDRVGYTF

j_call: TRBJ2-3
v_call: TRBV5-1
d_call: -
cdr3_length: 15
clone_size: -
cdr3_nt: TGCGCCAGCAGCTCTCTGACAGCCAGCACAGATACGCAGTATTTT
cdr3_aa: CASSSLTASTDTQYF

j_call: TRBJ1-5
v_call: TRBV15
d_call: TRBD1
cdr3_length: 15
clone_size: once
cdr3_nt: TGTGCCACCAGCAGAGAGTGGACAGGGCAACAGCCCCAGCATTTT
cdr3_aa: CATSREWTGQQPQHF

j_call: TRBJ1-4
v_call: TRBV29-1
d_call: TRBD1
cdr3_length: 15
clone_size: -
cdr3_nt: TGCAGCGTTGAAGCCCCCACAGGGGTTTCGGAAAAACTGTTTTTT
cdr3_aa: CSVEAPTGVSEKLFF

j_call: TRBJ2-7
v_call: TRBV10-3
d_call: -
cdr3_length: 13
clone_size: -
cdr3_nt: TGTGCCATCAGTCAGACAGATTCTCACGAGCAGTACTTC
cdr3_aa: CAISQTDSHEQYF

j_call: TRBJ2-5
v_call: TRBV24-1
d_call: TRBD2
cdr3_length: 18
clone_size: -
cdr3_nt: TGTGCCACCAGTGGAGAGACTAGCGGGTCGACTGATGAAGAGACCCAGTACTTC
cdr3_aa: CATSGETSGSTDEETQYF